This T cell receptor (beta chain) was observed in a study of T cells in Graves' hyperthyroidism and ophthalmopathy. This clonotype has a count of ten or more. Authors of the study amplified TCR beta CDR3 regions from RNA transcripts. HTBI primers were employed in a first-round RT-PCR of the TCR CDR3. Each CDR3 protein is one row after TCRdb ran MiXCR on the multiplex PCR reads. The sample has 330,000 or so distinct CDR3 sequences; about a sixth are singletons. Trimming took off 1 base at V and 4 bases at J, with 11 bases between the two ends. This CDR3 comprises 14 residues. Germline lookup yields CDR1 SGHTA and CDR2 FQGNSA.

The clonotype was recovered from a woman between 40 and 50 years old with Graves' ophthalmopathy. The sequenced sample was blood. This sequence joins TRBV7-2 and TRBJ2-7; D ambiguous. The CDR3 protein is CASSLGMEEYEQYF. In DNA, the CDR3 is TGTGCCAGCAGCTTAGGGATGGAAGAGTACGAGCAGTACTTC.